The sequence of this T cell receptor (beta chain) was determined in a study of blood T cell repertoires in COVID-19. The overall study: The United States, Italy and Spain were the sources of the acute and convalescent COVID-19 samples. The analysed material was cDNA or gDNA that came from T cells, B-cell-depleted T cells, or PBMCs.

J was trimmed by 0 bases and V by 2 bases; bases with no gene match: 7. From germline, CDR1 is MNHEY and CDR2 SMNVEV (reference sequence). The CDR3 is 16 residues long. Authors' data handling: Nucleated cell number was recorded as an estimate derived from reference gene primer amplification. Clones were read by immunoSEQ multiplex PCR, and TCRdb kept only the in-frame ones, dropping some. V, J and clone size were drawn from that table, and D and trimming were deduced from the DNA. The sample shows about 36,000 clones, around 81% of them seen only once. In this sample, this clone turned up a few times.

This rearrangement joins TRBV27 to TRBJ2-7, with 7 positions matching TRBD1. This TCR came from a human donor in a cohort sampled during active COVID-19. The sequenced sample was peripheral blood. In DNA, the CDR3 is TGTGCCAGCAGTTTACAGGGACAGCGTCACTCCTACGAGCAGTACTTC. It translates to CASSLQGQRHSYEQYF.